This TCR beta chain derives from a study of cytomegalovirus exposure and HLA in healthy donors (dated by TCRdb to about 2017). In terms of the full investigation: According to an earlier analysis of a few hundred of the donors, 150 million to 200 million T cells yielded 117 million unique TCR beta sequences and more than 250 Gb of sequence data. An early release covering roughly 580 HLA-typed donors comprised around 300 gigabases of sequencing data and around 80 million unique TCR sequences. The genetic ancestry cluster associated with self-reported Caucasian donors included about four fifths of the roughly 400 genotyped donors. The study aimed to test whether cataloging public T cell receptors could reveal signatures of past pathogen exposure. The study profiled the T cell repertoires of 666 subjects by immunosequencing and related them to cytomegalovirus serostatus. A separate validation cohort of 100 to 150 different subjects was used in addition to the 666-subject first cohort. To predict cytomegalovirus infection status, the study combined high-throughput TCR immunosequencing, statistical association of individual TCRs with disease status, and machine learning. To study patterns of TCR occurrence, a later analysis re-analyzed previously published TCR beta repertoires from 666 donors and added high-resolution HLA genotyping. Rather than drawing on any new phenotypic data, the later analysis identified candidate immune exposures from TCR beta sequences and the way those sequences occurred across donors. An earlier analysis of fewer than 700 of the donors applied high-throughput TCR beta sequencing to assess whether each TCR beta V gene segment acted as functional or pseudogenic. Donor age, sex, ethnicity and CMV serostatus were compiled alongside the repertoire data. A later genetic analysis used genome-wide SNP genotypes for 398 of the 666 donors, treating that subset as a discovery cohort. All discovery cohort repertoires had been generated using a single sequencing platform. Both class I and class II loci were covered by HLA typing, at four-digit resolution. The number of donors typed differed by locus, with roughly 629-640 for A, B, C, DRB1 and DQB1, around 500 for DQA1, about 610 for DPA1, and about 450 for DPB1. Several DR-DQ haplotypes were treated as single units for association and clustering because of strong linkage in the cohort. On average, 235,054 unique TCR beta nucleotide sequences were sequenced per donor among a few hundred genotyped donors of the cohort, with 15% to 20% of those sequences being non-productive. The study at large found these results: Most CMV-associated TCR beta chains appeared to be HLA-restricted in a later analysis, and the HLA associations seemed to be driven largely by CMV exposure. Some IMGT-functional V segments, including TRBV6-2 and TRBV6-3, could not be told apart with the 87-base-pair reads, so those segments were excluded. The study listed 150 to 200 TCR beta chains as associated with cytomegalovirus. Linkage disequilibrium might explain the correlated functional status among segregating V segments, but an unknown experimental factor could not be excluded. Because counts were too low, about 18 rarely observed V segments, including chromosome 9 orphons, were excluded from the earlier analysis of several hundred of the donors. Only TCR beta chains were sequenced in this cohort, and the absence of alpha or paired-chain data limited detectable features. For the cohort, immune exposure information was limited to CMV serostatus. Cytomegalovirus status was reported to be diagnosed by the classifier with high specificity and sensitivity in both the original and validation cohorts. The sequencing pipeline was judged likely to have produced a cluster of highly shared sequence variants as a technical artifact. Compared with equally common non-associated chains, HLA-associated TCR beta chains in a later analysis were more clonally expanded and had lower generation probabilities. It was suggested by the authors that the approach could potentially be generalized to other disease states and immunological phenotypes. Because HLA typing was missing for some donors at each locus, association tests included only the typed subset. Presence/absence analyses assumed roughly uniform sequencing depth across donors, an assumption that may not hold. A further reported finding was that TCR beta sequences accurately predicted the HLA-A and HLA-B alleles for most subjects in the first cohort. A later analysis found that TCR association rates varied across HLA loci, with DRB1 alleles showing the most associated TCRs and HLA-C alleles the fewest. Strong co-occurrence of HLA alleles, especially DR and DQ, made assigning TCR associations to individual alleles difficult. While some public TCRs were present in many individuals, most TCR sequences turned up only very rarely across donors. Specific HLA alleles were associated with over 15,000 TCR beta sequences at a false discovery rate of 0.05 in a later analysis. In a later analysis, several top co-occurrence clusters were reported to appear linked to parvovirus B19, influenza, CMV and Epstein-Barr virus. In an earlier analysis of under 600 of the donors, most TCR beta V segments were observed in productive rearrangements about 87% or about 30% of the time, broadly matching IMGT annotations. In vitro tests confirmed that a few of the cytomegalovirus-associated TCR beta chains recognize cytomegalovirus antigens. An association between a missense DCLRE1C variant and V-gene and J-gene trimming of TCR beta chains was found in a later genetic analysis and replicated in an independent cohort. According to a later genetic analysis, donors in an Asian-associated ancestry cluster had fewer N-insertions in productive TCRs than the approximately 650-donor mean.

From the cysteine up to the phenylalanine, the CDR3 has a length of 13 residues. Here the CDR3 DNA is all that survives: 39 bases in frame from base 1. Relative to germline, V is missing 8 bases and J is missing 5 bases, with 4 bases of the junction outside any gene match. Via the germline V gene, CDR1 is LGHNA and CDR2 YSLEER. The cohort comprised hundreds of healthy bone marrow donors. Cohort members were all nominally healthy when sampled, although unrecorded immune exposures were likely present. The donor tested CMV seronegative, placing the donor among the 350 or so seronegative members of the cohort. A peripheral blood sample was collected from each donor, and TCR beta sequencing was performed on peripheral blood mononuclear cells. Genomic DNA extraction from the blood cell samples was performed with the Qiagen DNeasy Blood Extraction Kit. A remark on this clone: Its target antigen remains unknown. No qualities accompany the bases; no much larger clone lies one base away.

Library preparation used the immunoSEQ multiplex PCR assay. For the multiplex PCR, a mixture combining 60 forward primers for TCR Vbeta segments and 13 reverse primers for TCR Jbeta segments was used. The CDR3 region of rearranged TCR beta genes was amplified from genomic DNA by a multiplex PCR assay. The amplified TCR beta libraries were sequenced on the Illumina HiSeq System as 87-base-pair reads. As for the original processing: In a later analysis, approximately 74 million unique TCR beta chains were counted across the roughly 610 repertoires, and roughly 11 million of these chains were shared by at least two donors. Raw reads were error-corrected and collapsed into unique sequences with a nearest-neighbor algorithm that merged closely related sequences to remove PCR and sequencing errors. Alignment of CDR3 sequences to IMGT reference sequences was used to assign V, D and J gene segments. Each retained sequence needed at least a six-nucleotide match to both a V gene segment and a J gene segment. A rearrangement was called productive if the CDR3 had no stop codons and remained in frame with V and J, and every other rearrangement was called non-productive. Following IMGT convention, CDR3 was defined as the stretch from the second conserved V-encoded cysteine up to the conserved J-encoded phenylalanine. In an earlier analysis of roughly 580 of the donors, sequences lacking an unambiguous match to a single V gene segment were excluded. An earlier analysis of several hundred of the donors classified V segments as functional when productive rearrangements were above 56.7% and as segregating when the standard deviation between donors was above 5%. A statistical classification framework was developed to diagnose cytomegalovirus status using the catalog of TCR beta chain sequences. A later analysis assigned V and J genes by comparing TCR nucleotide sequences with IMGT/GENE-DB human TR gene sequences. A later analysis assigned CDR3 sequences and most-parsimonious VDJ recombination scenarios with the TCRdist pipeline. In a later analysis, each TCR beta chain was defined by its CDR3 amino acid sequence together with its V-gene family, and reads without a unique V-gene family were excluded. In a later analysis, 500 to 700 highly shared, low-generation-probability nucleotide sequences were removed to address suspected cross-contamination and a sequencing artifact. In a later analysis, a clonal expansion index for each public chain was calculated from normalized within-repertoire ranks of inferred template counts. In a later analysis, generation probabilities were computed with a VDJ recombination model fitted to out-of-frame rearrangements, and the resulting probabilities were checked against IGoR. Hypergeometric tests were used in a later analysis to score TCR-TCR, TCR-HLA and TCR-CMV co-occurrence, with a repertoire-size bias correction applied to the TCR pairs. In a later analysis, false discovery rates were estimated by permuting HLA or CMV assignments 20 times. A later analysis grouped co-occurring TCRs with DBSCAN, adding TCRdist sequence similarity when clustering within HLA-allele-positive subsets. Repertoires with fewer than 30,000 or more than 120,000 public chains, plus five repertoires with anomalous nucleotide sharing, were excluded from co-occurrence clustering. Here the immuneACCESS table is served through TCRdb, limited to in-frame sequences with V and J called. Missing clones are a known gap in these copies; in checked studies unresolved V genes cover under half, and the rest lacks a known reason. The D gene and trimming were derived from the DNA, and the V and J assignments and clone size from that table. For this sample the table gives more than 85,000 clones, of which roughly 80% were detected only once. Roughly 1.2% of the sample goes to the ten largest clones.

The clonotype comes from a woman in her 30s in good health and CMV-seronegative. The chain employs TRBV4-3 and TRBJ1-1, with 11 bases in between that match TRBD1. What was sequenced was PBMCs. CDR3 reads: CASSRDRGTEAFF. The sequenced DNA: TGCGCCAGCTCGAGGGACAGGGGGACTGAAGCTTTCTTT.